Described below is a single TCR beta chain sequence and its context. The data were taken from a study of blood T cell repertoires in COVID-19. Across the study: Acute and convalescent COVID-19 samples came from the United States, Italy and Spain. T cells, B-cell-depleted T cells, or PBMCs provided the cDNA or gDNA that served as material.

CDR3 size: 14 residues. V shed 5 bases, J shed 3 bases, and the junction held 5 bases outside the gene matches. Germline V CDR1 and CDR2: KGHDR, SFDVKD. In Seattle, patients joined the study during active infection and were tracked longitudinally. In the authors' methods: Reference gene primer amplification yielded estimated nucleated cell counts. Generated by immunoSEQ multiplex PCR, the TCRdb table keeps only in-frame clones and is missing some. V and J calls and clone size follow that table, whereas D and trimming were derived from the DNA. This sample has roughly 250,000 clones, with approximately 85% found just once.

The sequenced sample was peripheral blood. The chain joins TRBV24-1 to TRBJ2-5; 7 bases match TRBD1. The TCR comes from a human donor with COVID-19, enrolled during active disease. The donor label of this sample is uncertain. This CDR3 reads CATSVAQGEETQYF. In DNA, the CDR3 is TGTGCCACCAGTGTCGCCCAGGGGGAAGAGACCCAGTACTTC.